This TCR beta chain is from a study of blood T cell repertoires in COVID-19. Profiled with immunoSEQ multiplex PCR; TCRdb holds only in-frame clones, not every one. The table shows roughly 180,000 clones, with 75% to 85% occurring only once. Sequencing input: peripheral blood. This TCR was sampled from a woman aged 60 to 75 with COVID-19, enrolled during active disease.

CDR3 region: CASSLAGDTQYF. CDR3 nucleotides: TGTGCCAGCAGTTTAGCCGGAGATACGCAGTATTTT. The chain joins TRBV12-3 or TRBV12-4 to TRBJ2-3, with D unclear. The CDR3 loop spans 12 amino acids. Trimming removed 0 bases from V and 5 bases from J, with 3 bases in between.